This TCR beta chain is drawn from a study of T cells after yellow fever vaccination. The study's findings and limits: Weaker, the secondary response peaked sooner, at day 5 versus 15. Relatively few clonotypes were ones that appeared in both CD4 and CD8 compartments.

TCR cDNA, made by 5'RACE template switching, carried an added universal primer site and UMIs. Via MiXCR, TCRdb re-called the 5' RACE reads, giving one row per CDR3 protein. The table shows under 550,000 distinct CDR3 sequences, with 21% occurring only once. As regards this clonotype: Its antigen is not identified.

V was shortened by 1 base and J by 4 bases, with 14 bases between the two germline ends. This CDR3 is built from 14 residues. Germline lookup yields CDR1 DFQATT and CDR2 SNEGSKA (reference sequence). This material consisted of PBMCs, taken 21 days after the first yellow fever vaccination. The receptor was isolated from a man aged 18 to 29 who received the YFV17D yellow fever vaccine. V and J are TRBV20-1 and TRBJ2-7; D possibly corresponds to TRBD1 (5 bases). CDR3: CSARVKGSTYEQYV. The CDR3 DNA follows: TGCAGTGCTAGAGTGAAGGGGTCCACATACGAGCAGTACGTC.